The clone carrying this T cell receptor (beta chain) occurred once. Its specificity is not known. This entry comes from a study of radiotherapy plus CTLA-4 blockade in lung cancer. Study-wide context: Across the patients, objective responses occurred in 15% to 20%, and disease control in about 29%. Study-wide findings and caveats: Interferon-beta, together with early blood T cell clone dynamics, reportedly best predicted response. Once radiotherapy plus ipilimumab had been given, TCR clones derived from tumor expanded in blood.

Those patients who had chemo-refractory metastatic non-small-cell lung cancer were given focal radiation along with CTLA-4 blockade through ipilimumab. Germline V gives CDR1 SNHLY, CDR2 FYNNEI. This CDR3 is 15 amino acids long. Trimming at V came to 7 bases and at J to 2 bases, leaving 4 bases not matched to a gene. Repertoires were generated with immunoSEQ multiplex PCR, while TCRdb's copy carries only in-frame clones and drops some. The sample carries fewer than 55,000 clones, roughly 81% recorded once. This specimen was peripheral blood, taken from a patient treated with radiotherapy plus ipilimumab. The sequence derives from a human donor with non-small cell lung cancer whose response to radiotherapy plus ipilimumab could not be evaluated. This chain connects TRBV2 to TRBJ2-7; 14 positions agree with TRBD2. As DNA, the CDR3 is TGTGCCAGCATCGGGACTAGCGGGGGCCCCTACGAGCAGTACTTC. Protein sequence: CASIGTSGGPYEQYF.